The clone carrying this T cell receptor beta chain was seen repeatedly, ten times or more. Its antigen is not identified. The source of the sample is a study of regulatory T cells in long-lasting Graves disease. Study conclusions and caveats: Persistent-disease Graves' patients showed less TCR diversity than new cases. Accuracy could have been hurt by small sample size. Between persistent patients, a few thousand public clonotypes were shared, exceeding the roughly 1,000 shared between new patients.

Specified time point: newly diagnosed GD, antithyroid drugs for less than 3 months. Following extraction of RNA from PBMCs, that RNA was used to make the TCR library. HTBI primers from iRepertoire and Arm-PCR of CDR3 regions yielded the TCR beta libraries. TCRdb re-called the multiplex PCR reads with MiXCR, one entry per CDR3 protein. The sample has a few hundred thousand distinct CDR3 sequences; about 15% are singletons. The CDR3 is 16 amino acids. V shed 3 bases and J 2 bases; nucleotides not matched to a gene: 8. Germline CDR1 MDHEN, CDR2 SYDVKM. These sequences were also reported in another study, on T cells in Graves' hyperthyroidism and ophthalmopathy.

Sequenced here: peripheral blood mononuclear cells (PBMCs), sampled at new diagnosis, from a patient treated with antithyroid drugs. The source is a woman between 50 and 59 years old with Graves disease. The V and J genes are TRBV28 and TRBJ2-3; the match to TRBD1 covers 7 bases. CDR3: CASSLSGQGVTDTQYF. As DNA, the CDR3 is TGTGCCAGCAGTTTGAGTGGGCAGGGGGTCACAGATACGCAGTATTTT.